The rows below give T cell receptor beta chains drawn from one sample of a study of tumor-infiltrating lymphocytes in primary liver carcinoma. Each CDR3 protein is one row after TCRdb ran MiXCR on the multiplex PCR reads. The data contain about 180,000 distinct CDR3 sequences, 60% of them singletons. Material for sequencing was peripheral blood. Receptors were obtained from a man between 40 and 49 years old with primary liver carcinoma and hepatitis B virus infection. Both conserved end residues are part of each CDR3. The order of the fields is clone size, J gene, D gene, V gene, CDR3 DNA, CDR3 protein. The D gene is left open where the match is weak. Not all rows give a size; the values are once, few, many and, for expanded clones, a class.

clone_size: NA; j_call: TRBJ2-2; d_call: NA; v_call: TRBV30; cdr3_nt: TGTGCCTGGAGTGTCGGAGGAAGTCGGAACACCGGGGAGCTGTCTTTT; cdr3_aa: CAWSVGGSRNTGELSF
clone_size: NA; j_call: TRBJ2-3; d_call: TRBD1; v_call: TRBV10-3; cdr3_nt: TGTGCCATGAGCTACAGGGGTGGAGATACGCAGTATTTT; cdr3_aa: CAMSYRGGDTQYF
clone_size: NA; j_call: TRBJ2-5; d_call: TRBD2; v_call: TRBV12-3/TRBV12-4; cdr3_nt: TGTGCCAGCAGTTCCCTGGGACTAGACCCCGAGACCCAGTACTTC; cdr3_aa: CASSSLGLDPETQYF
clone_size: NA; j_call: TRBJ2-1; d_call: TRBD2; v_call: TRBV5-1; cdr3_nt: TGCGCCAGCAGTCCGGGACTAGCGGGAGAGAGCTCCTACAATGAGCAGTTCTTC; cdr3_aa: CASSPGLAGESSYNEQFF
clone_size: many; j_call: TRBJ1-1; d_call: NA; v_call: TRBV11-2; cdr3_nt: TGTGCCAGCAGCGCTAGGATGATGAACACTGAAGCTTTCTTT; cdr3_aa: CASSARMMNTEAFF
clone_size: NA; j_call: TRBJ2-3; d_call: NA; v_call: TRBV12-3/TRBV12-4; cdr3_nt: TGTGCCAGCAGTTTAGTCGGAAGTCCGCTCACAGATACGCAGTATTTT; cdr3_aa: CASSLVGSPLTDTQYF
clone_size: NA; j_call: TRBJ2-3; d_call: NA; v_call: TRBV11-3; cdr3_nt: TGTGCCAGCAGCGCCGGACTAACGGGCGGGCCGACGACGCAGTATTTT; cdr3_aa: CASSAGLTGGPTTQYF
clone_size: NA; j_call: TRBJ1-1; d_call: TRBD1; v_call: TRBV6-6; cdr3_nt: TGTGCCAGCAGTAATCCCCGACAGGGTTTGAACACTGAAGCTTTCTTT; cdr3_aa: CASSNPRQGLNTEAFF
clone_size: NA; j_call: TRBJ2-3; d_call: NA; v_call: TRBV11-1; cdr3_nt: TGTGCCTGCAGCCGCGGTGGTTTCTCTAGCACAGATACGCACTATTTT; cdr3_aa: CACSRGGFSSTDTHYF
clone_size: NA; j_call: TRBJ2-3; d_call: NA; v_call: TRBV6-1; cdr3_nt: TGTGCCAGCAGTGAAACCGGGACTCTTCAAGATACGCAGTATTTT; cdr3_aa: CASSETGTLQDTQYF
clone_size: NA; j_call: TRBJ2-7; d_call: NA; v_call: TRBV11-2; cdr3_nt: TGTGCCAACAGCTTAGCCTATCCCGGGACAAGGGGCGATTACGAGCAGTACTTC; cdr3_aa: CANSLAYPGTRGDYEQYF
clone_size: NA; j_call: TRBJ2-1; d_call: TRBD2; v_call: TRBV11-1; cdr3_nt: TGTACCAGCAGTCTTAGCGGGAGTAGGTACAATGAGCAGTTCTTC; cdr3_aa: CTSSLSGSRYNEQFF
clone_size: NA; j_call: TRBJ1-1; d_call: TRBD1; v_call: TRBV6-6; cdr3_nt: TGTGCCAGCCTGACAGGGGACAACACTGAAGCTTTCTTT; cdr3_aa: CASLTGDNTEAFF
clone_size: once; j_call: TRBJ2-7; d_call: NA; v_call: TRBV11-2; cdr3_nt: TGTGCCAGCAGCTTGACTTCTTGGACTACCCTTCTGAACGAGCAGTACTTC; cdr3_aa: CASSLTSWTTLLNEQYF
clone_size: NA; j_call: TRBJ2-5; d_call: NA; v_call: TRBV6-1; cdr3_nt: TGTGCCAGCAGTGAAGAGGTTGCCGTGGGTTGGGAGACCCAGTACTTC; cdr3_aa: CASSEEVAVGWETQYF
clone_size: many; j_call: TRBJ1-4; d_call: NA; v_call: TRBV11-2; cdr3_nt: TGTGCCAGCAGCCCTACAACCCCTAATGAAAAACTGTTTTTT; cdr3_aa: CASSPTTPNEKLFF